This T cell receptor beta chain was observed in a study of cytomegalovirus exposure and HLA in healthy donors (dated by TCRdb to 2016 to 2017). Turning to the overall study: According to a later analysis, the 120 or so validation repertoires were produced on the same platform as the 700 or so repertoires of the first cohort. The aim of the study was to test whether cataloging public T cell receptors could identify signatures of past pathogen exposure. To predict cytomegalovirus infection status, the study combined high-throughput TCR immunosequencing, statistical association of individual TCRs with disease status, and machine learning. Along with the roughly 670-subject first cohort, a separate validation cohort of more than 90 different subjects was used. What the authors observed across the whole study: In vitro tests confirmed that a few of the cytomegalovirus-associated TCR beta chains recognize cytomegalovirus antigens. The study gave a list of over 150 TCR beta chains associated with cytomegalovirus. Cytomegalovirus status was reported to be diagnosed by the classifier with high specificity and sensitivity in both the original and validation cohorts. A later analysis lacked HLA typing for the validation cohort, so it scored co-occurrence in that cohort across all 120 or so repertoires. In a later analysis, TCRs clustered in the first cohort were found to also tend to co-occur in the approximately 120 validation repertoires, with 85% to 95% of cluster scores above 0. According to the authors, the approach could potentially be generalized to other disease states and immunological phenotypes. Most TCR sequences were observed very rarely across donors, whereas some public TCRs were present in many individuals.

As for this clone: The antigen it recognizes is unknown. The record has no base qualities; no much larger clone is one base away.

The donors belonged to the validation cohort of about 120 subjects, which was separate from the approximately 700-subject first cohort. The library relied on the immunoSEQ multiplex PCR assay. In the authors' own workflow: To diagnose cytomegalovirus status from the catalog of TCR beta chain sequences, a statistical classification framework was built. TCRdb re-hosts the immuneACCESS table, in-frame sequences only. Its copies lack some clones; in the studies checked, an unresolved V gene accounts for under half of them, and the cause for the rest is not known. The DNA was the basis for D and trimming; V, J and clone size are from that table. Recorded for this sample are 200,000 or so clones; more than 80% of them occurred a single time. The ten largest clones take up more than 6.5% of the sample. The germline V gene yields MNHNS for CDR1 and SASEGT for CDR2. From V the trimming removes 4 bases and from J it removes 7 bases, while the gene matches leave 9 bases of the junction unaccounted for. Inclusive of the bounding cysteine and phenylalanine, the CDR3 is 16 residues long. Of all the DNA, just the CDR3 is kept, 48 bases in frame from base 1.

The sequenced sample was PBMCs. The chain was built from TRBV6-1 and TRBJ2-1; 11 junctional bases match TRBD2. The TCR originated in a man between 18 and 29 years old in good health and CMV-seropositive. In nucleotides, the sequence is TGTGCCAGCAGTGCCCTAGCGGGAGGCGGTGGGAATGAGCAGTTCTTC. This encodes CASSALAGGGGNEQFF.